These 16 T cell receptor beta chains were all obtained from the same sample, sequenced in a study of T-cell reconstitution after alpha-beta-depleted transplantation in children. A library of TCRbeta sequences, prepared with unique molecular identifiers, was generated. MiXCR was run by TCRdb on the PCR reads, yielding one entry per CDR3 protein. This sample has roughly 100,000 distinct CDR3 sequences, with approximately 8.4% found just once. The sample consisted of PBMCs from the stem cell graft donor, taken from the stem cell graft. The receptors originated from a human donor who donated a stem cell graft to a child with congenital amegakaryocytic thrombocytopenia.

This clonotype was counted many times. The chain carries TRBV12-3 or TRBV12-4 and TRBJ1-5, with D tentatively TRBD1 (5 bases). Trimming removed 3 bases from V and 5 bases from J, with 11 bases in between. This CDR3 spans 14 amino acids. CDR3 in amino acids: CASSFGTGDQPQHF. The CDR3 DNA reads TGTGCCAGCAGTTTTGGGACCGGCGATCAGCCCCAGCATTTT.

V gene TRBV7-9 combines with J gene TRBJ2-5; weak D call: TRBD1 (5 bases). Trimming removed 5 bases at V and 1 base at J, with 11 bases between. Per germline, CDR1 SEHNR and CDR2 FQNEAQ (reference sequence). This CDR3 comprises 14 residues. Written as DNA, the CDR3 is TGTGCCAGCAGCCCCCATGGGGCCCAAGAGACCCAGTACTTC. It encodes CASSPHGAQETQYF.

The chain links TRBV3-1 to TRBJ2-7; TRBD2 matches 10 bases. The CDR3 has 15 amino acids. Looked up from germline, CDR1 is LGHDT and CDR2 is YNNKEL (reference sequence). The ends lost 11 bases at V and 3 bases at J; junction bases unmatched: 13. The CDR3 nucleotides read TGTGCCTCGGGGGCCCTAGCGGGGGAAGGCTACGAGCAGTACTTC. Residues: CASGALAGEGYEQYF.

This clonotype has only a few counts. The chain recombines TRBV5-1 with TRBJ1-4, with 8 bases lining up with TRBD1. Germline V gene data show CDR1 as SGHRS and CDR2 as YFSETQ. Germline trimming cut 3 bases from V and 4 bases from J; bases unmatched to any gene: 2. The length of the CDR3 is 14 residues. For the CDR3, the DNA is TGCGCCAGCAGCTCGGGACAGGATAATGAAAAACTGTTTTTT. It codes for CASSSGQDNEKLFF. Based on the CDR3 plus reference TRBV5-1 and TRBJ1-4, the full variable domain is KAGVTQTPRYLIKTRGQQVTLSCSPISGHRSVSWYQQTPGQGLQFLFEYFSETQRNKGNFPGRFSGRQFSNSRSEMNVSTLELGDSALYLCASSSGQDNEKLFFGSGTQLSVL.

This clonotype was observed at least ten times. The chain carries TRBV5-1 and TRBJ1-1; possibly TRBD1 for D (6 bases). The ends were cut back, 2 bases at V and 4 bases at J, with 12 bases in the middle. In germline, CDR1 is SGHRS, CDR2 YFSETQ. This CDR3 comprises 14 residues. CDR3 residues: CASSFLTGGTEAFF. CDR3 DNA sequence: TGCGCCAGCAGCTTTTTGACAGGTGGCACTGAAGCTTTCTTT.

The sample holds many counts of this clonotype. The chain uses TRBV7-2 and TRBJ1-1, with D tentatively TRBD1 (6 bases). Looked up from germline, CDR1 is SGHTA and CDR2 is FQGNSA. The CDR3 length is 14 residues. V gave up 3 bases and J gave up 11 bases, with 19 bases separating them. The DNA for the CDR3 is TGTGCCAGCAGCTTGGGGGCCAGAGGGGAAGGCGCTTTCTTT. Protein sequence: CASSLGARGEGAFF.

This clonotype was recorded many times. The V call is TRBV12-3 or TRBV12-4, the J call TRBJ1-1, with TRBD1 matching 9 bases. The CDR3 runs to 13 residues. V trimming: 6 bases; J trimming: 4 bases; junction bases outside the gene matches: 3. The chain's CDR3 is CASSDRGATEAFF. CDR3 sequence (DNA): TGTGCCAGCAGCGACAGGGGGGCCACTGAAGCTTTCTTT.

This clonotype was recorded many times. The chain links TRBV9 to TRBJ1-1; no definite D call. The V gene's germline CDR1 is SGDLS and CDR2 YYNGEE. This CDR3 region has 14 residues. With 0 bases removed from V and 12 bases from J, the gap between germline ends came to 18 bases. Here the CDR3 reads CASSVDVSAAVSFF. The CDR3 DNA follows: TGTGCCAGCAGCGTAGATGTTTCGGCGGCCGTGTCTTTCTTT.

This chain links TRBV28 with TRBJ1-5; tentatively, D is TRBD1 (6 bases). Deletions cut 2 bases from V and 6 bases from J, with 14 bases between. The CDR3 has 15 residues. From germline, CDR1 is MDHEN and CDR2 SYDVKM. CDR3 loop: CASSLGGGEGQPQHF. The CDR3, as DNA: TGTGCCAGCAGTTTAGGGGGGGGCGAGGGTCAGCCCCAGCATTTT.

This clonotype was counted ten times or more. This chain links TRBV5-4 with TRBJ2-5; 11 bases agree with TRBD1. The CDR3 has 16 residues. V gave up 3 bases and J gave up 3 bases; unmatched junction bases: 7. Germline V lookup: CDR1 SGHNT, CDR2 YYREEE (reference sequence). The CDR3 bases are TGTGCCAGCAGCTCCAGGGACAGGGGGTGGGAAGAGACCCAGTACTTC. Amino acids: CASSSRDRGWEETQYF.

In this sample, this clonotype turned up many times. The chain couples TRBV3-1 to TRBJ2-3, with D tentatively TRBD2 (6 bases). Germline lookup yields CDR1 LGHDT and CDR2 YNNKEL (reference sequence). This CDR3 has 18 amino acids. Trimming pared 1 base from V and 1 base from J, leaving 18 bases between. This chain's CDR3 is CASSQAWDSPRGTDTQYF. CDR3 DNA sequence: TGTGCCAGCAGCCAAGCGTGGGACTCTCCCAGGGGCACAGATACGCAGTATTTT.

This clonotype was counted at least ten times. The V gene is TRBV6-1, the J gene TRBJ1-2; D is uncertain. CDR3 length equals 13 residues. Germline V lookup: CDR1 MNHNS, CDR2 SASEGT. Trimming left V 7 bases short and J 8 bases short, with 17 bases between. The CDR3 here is CASTPAQRHGYTF. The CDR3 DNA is TGTGCCAGCACCCCGGCGCAGCGGCACGGCTACACCTTC.

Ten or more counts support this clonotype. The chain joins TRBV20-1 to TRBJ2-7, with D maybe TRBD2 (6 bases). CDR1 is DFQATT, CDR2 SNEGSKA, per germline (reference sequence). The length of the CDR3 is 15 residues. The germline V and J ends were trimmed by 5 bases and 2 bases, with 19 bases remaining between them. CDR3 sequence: CSAQLGSGLAYEQYF. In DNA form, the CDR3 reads TGCAGTGCTCAATTGGGTTCGGGACTTGCCTACGAGCAGTACTTC.

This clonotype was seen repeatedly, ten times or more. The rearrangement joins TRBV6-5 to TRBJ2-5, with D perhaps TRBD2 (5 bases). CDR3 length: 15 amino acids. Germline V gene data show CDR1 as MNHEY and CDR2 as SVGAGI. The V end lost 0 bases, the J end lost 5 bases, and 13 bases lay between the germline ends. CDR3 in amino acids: CASSYSEGSAETQYF. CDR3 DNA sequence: TGTGCCAGCAGTTACTCCGAGGGAAGCGCCGAGACCCAGTACTTC.

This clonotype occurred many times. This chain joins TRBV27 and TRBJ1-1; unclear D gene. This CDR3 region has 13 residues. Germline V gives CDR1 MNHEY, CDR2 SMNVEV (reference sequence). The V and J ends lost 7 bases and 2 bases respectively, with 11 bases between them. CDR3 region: CASTSRGNTEAFF. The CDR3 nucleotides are TGTGCCAGCACATCCCGGGGAAACACTGAAGCTTTCTTT.

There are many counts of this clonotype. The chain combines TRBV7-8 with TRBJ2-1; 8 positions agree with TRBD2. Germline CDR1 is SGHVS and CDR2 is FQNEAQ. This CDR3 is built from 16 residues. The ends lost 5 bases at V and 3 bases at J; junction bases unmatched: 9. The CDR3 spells CASSKISGGLYNEQFF. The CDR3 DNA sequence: TGTGCCAGCAGCAAAATCAGCGGGGGCCTCTACAATGAGCAGTTCTTC. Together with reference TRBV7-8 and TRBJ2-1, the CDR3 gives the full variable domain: GAGVSQSPRYKVAKRGQDVALRCDPISGHVSLFWYQQALGQGPEFLTYFQNEAQLDKSGLPSDRFFAERPEGSVSTLKIQRTQQEDSAVYLCASSKISGGLYNEQFFGPGTRLTVL.